The rows below give T cell receptor beta chains drawn from one sample of a study of blood T cell repertoires in COVID-19. Only in-frame clones appear in the TCRdb table, and some are missing; sequencing was by immunoSEQ multiplex PCR. Counted here are tens of thousands of clones, 84% occurring once; the ten biggest clones make up about 12%. The material sequenced was peripheral blood. The receptors were sampled from a human donor in a cohort sampled during active COVID-19. The CDR3 runs from the conserved cysteine through the conserved F or W. A D gene is named only where the DNA matches it firmly. Rows give clone size only sometimes, using once, few, many, or a class for an expanded clone.

CDR3 DNA: TGTGCCAGCTCACCCCAGGGTCCGAGACTCAGCACCGGGGAGCTGTTTTTT
CDR3 protein: CASSPQGPRLSTGELFF
V gene: TRBV18
J gene: TRBJ2-2
D gene: -
clone size: -
CDR3 length: 17

CDR3 DNA: TGCGCCAGCAGCCCTCTACAGGATTCACCCCTCCACTTT
CDR3 protein: CASSPLQDSPLHF
V gene: TRBV5-1
J gene: TRBJ1-6
D gene: -
clone size: -
CDR3 length: 13

CDR3 DNA: TGTGCCTGGAGCAAGAGGGTATCAGATACGCAGTATTTT
CDR3 protein: CAWSKRVSDTQYF
V gene: TRBV30
J gene: TRBJ2-3
D gene: -
clone size: -
CDR3 length: 13

CDR3 DNA: TGTGCCAGCAGCGCCTCACAGGTGGTGGATTCAGATACGCAGTATTTT
CDR3 protein: CASSASQVVDSDTQYF
V gene: TRBV11-3
J gene: TRBJ2-3
D gene: -
clone size: -
CDR3 length: 16

CDR3 DNA: TGCGCCAGCAGCTCGGAGGGGAGTTCTAGGCAGTACTTC
CDR3 protein: CASSSEGSSRQYF
V gene: TRBV5-1
J gene: TRBJ2-7
D gene: -
clone size: -
CDR3 length: 13

CDR3 DNA: TGCAGCGCTAAACCCCGGGTGAGCACAGATACGCAGTATTTT
CDR3 protein: CSAKPRVSTDTQYF
V gene: TRBV29-1
J gene: TRBJ2-3
D gene: -
clone size: -
CDR3 length: 14

CDR3 DNA: TGTGCCAGCAGTCAATTCGGGACAGACTATAATTCACCCCTCCACTTT
CDR3 protein: CASSQFGTDYNSPLHF
V gene: TRBV25-1
J gene: TRBJ1-6
D gene: TRBD1
clone size: -
CDR3 length: 16

CDR3 DNA: TGCAGCGTTGAAGGGGCCGACGCGAACACCGGGGAGCTGTTTTTT
CDR3 protein: CSVEGADANTGELFF
V gene: TRBV29-1
J gene: TRBJ2-2
D gene: -
clone size: -
CDR3 length: 15

CDR3 DNA: TGTGCCAGTAATCAACTAGCGGGAGGGCCCCGTGAGCAGTTCTTC
CDR3 protein: CASNQLAGGPREQFF
V gene: TRBV19
J gene: TRBJ2-1
D gene: TRBD2
clone size: once
CDR3 length: 15

CDR3 DNA: TGCGCCAGCAGCCTAACAGGAAACACTGAAGCTTTCTTT
CDR3 protein: CASSLTGNTEAFF
V gene: TRBV5-1
J gene: TRBJ1-1
D gene: -
clone size: -
CDR3 length: 13

CDR3 DNA: TGTGCCAGCAGTGCCCCAGGGGGCCTTAATGAAAAACTGTTTTTT
CDR3 protein: CASSAPGGLNEKLFF
V gene: TRBV28
J gene: TRBJ1-4
D gene: TRBD1
clone size: -
CDR3 length: 15

CDR3 DNA: TGCGCCAGCAGCTTGGTTGTGACTAGCGAAGGCAATGAGCAGTTCTTC
CDR3 protein: CASSLVVTSEGNEQFF
V gene: TRBV5-1
J gene: TRBJ2-1
D gene: TRBD2
clone size: -
CDR3 length: 16

CDR3 DNA: TGTGCCAGCATCACTAGGGGGGGGCAGGGAGGTGGCTATGGCTACACCTTC
CDR3 protein: CASITRGGQGGGYGYTF
V gene: TRBV7-8
J gene: TRBJ1-2
D gene: -
clone size: -
CDR3 length: 17

CDR3 DNA: TGTGCCAGCAGTGAAGGGGCAGTTTCCTACGAGCAGTACTTC
CDR3 protein: CASSEGAVSYEQYF
V gene: TRBV2
J gene: TRBJ2-7
D gene: -
clone size: few
CDR3 length: 14

CDR3 DNA: TGTGCCAGCAACCGGGACAGAACTAATGAGCAGTTCTTC
CDR3 protein: CASNRDRTNEQFF
V gene: TRBV2
J gene: TRBJ2-1
D gene: TRBD1
clone size: once
CDR3 length: 13

CDR3 DNA: TGTGCCAGTAGTACAGCGGGGGGGGACTACGAGCAGTACTTC
CDR3 protein: CASSTAGGDYEQYF
V gene: TRBV19
J gene: TRBJ2-7
D gene: TRBD2
clone size: -
CDR3 length: 14

CDR3 DNA: TGTGCCAGCAGTACCCGGAGTCTTAATGAAAAACTGTTTTTT
CDR3 protein: CASSTRSLNEKLFF
V gene: TRBV6-5
J gene: TRBJ1-4
D gene: -
clone size: -
CDR3 length: 14

CDR3 DNA: TGTGCCAGCAGGCCATACAGCGGACAGGCAAGAAACACTGAAGCTTTCTTT
CDR3 protein: CASRPYSGQARNTEAFF
V gene: TRBV13
J gene: TRBJ1-1
D gene: TRBD1
clone size: -
CDR3 length: 17

CDR3 DNA: TGTGCCAGCAGCGAGCGACGGCTGAACACTGAAGCTTTCTTT
CDR3 protein: CASSERRLNTEAFF
V gene: TRBV2
J gene: TRBJ1-1
D gene: -
clone size: few
CDR3 length: 14

CDR3 DNA: TGTGCCAGCAGTGAAGGGTTAGCGGAGTTCAAAAACATTCAGTACTTC
CDR3 protein: CASSEGLAEFKNIQYF
V gene: TRBV2
J gene: TRBJ2-4
D gene: -
clone size: -
CDR3 length: 16

CDR3 DNA: TGTGCCAGCAGCCAAGCCTCGGGACAGGGAGGCTACACCTTC
CDR3 protein: CASSQASGQGGYTF
V gene: TRBV3-1/TRBV3-2
J gene: TRBJ1-2
D gene: TRBD1
clone size: once
CDR3 length: 14

CDR3 DNA: TGTGCCAGCAGCCAAGATTGGACGGGGAACACAGATACGCAGTATTTT
CDR3 protein: CASSQDWTGNTDTQYF
V gene: TRBV3-1/TRBV3-2
J gene: TRBJ2-3
D gene: -
clone size: -
CDR3 length: 16

CDR3 DNA: TGCAGCGTTGTTCGCCTAGCGGGAGTCCGGGAGCAGTACTTC
CDR3 protein: CSVVRLAGVREQYF
V gene: TRBV29-1
J gene: TRBJ2-7
D gene: TRBD2
clone size: -
CDR3 length: 14

CDR3 DNA: TGTGCCAGCAGTTACTCGGCAGGGGGGCCATATGGCTACACCTTC
CDR3 protein: CASSYSAGGPYGYTF
V gene: TRBV6-5
J gene: TRBJ1-2
D gene: TRBD1
clone size: -
CDR3 length: 15

CDR3 DNA: TGCGCCAGCAGCCTTGATGCGACCTACGAGCAGTACTTC
CDR3 protein: CASSLDATYEQYF
V gene: TRBV5-1
J gene: TRBJ2-7
D gene: -
clone size: once
CDR3 length: 13

CDR3 DNA: TGCGCCAGCAGCTTGGGACAGGGAATCTACGAGCAGTACTTC
CDR3 protein: CASSLGQGIYEQYF
V gene: TRBV5-1
J gene: TRBJ2-7
D gene: TRBD1
clone size: few
CDR3 length: 14

CDR3 DNA: TGTGCCAGCAGTTATGACAGGGGAGGGAGCAATCAGCCCCAGCATTTT
CDR3 protein: CASSYDRGGSNQPQHF
V gene: TRBV6-5
J gene: TRBJ1-5
D gene: TRBD1
clone size: -
CDR3 length: 16

CDR3 DNA: TGTGCCTGGAGTGTAGGAGGAGGTACCTACGAGCAGTACTTC
CDR3 protein: CAWSVGGGTYEQYF
V gene: TRBV30
J gene: TRBJ2-7
D gene: -
clone size: -
CDR3 length: 14

CDR3 DNA: TGTGCCAGTAGTGTCAACCAGGGTCAGCCCCAGCATTTT
CDR3 protein: CASSVNQGQPQHF
V gene: TRBV19
J gene: TRBJ1-5
D gene: -
clone size: -
CDR3 length: 13

CDR3 DNA: TGCAGTGCTAGTAGGCCGCGGGGGAGCACAGATACGCAGTATTTT
CDR3 protein: CSASRPRGSTDTQYF
V gene: TRBV20-1
J gene: TRBJ2-3
D gene: TRBD2
clone size: -
CDR3 length: 15

CDR3 DNA: TGCGCCAGCAGCCAACGGACAGGGGGGGATCAGCCCCAGCATTTT
CDR3 protein: CASSQRTGGDQPQHF
V gene: TRBV4-1
J gene: TRBJ1-5
D gene: TRBD1
clone size: -
CDR3 length: 15

CDR3 DNA: TGTGCCAGCAGTTTAGCCAGGGGGTTAGGAAACACCATATATTTT
CDR3 protein: CASSLARGLGNTIYF
V gene: TRBV28
J gene: TRBJ1-3
D gene: TRBD1
clone size: -
CDR3 length: 15

CDR3 DNA: TGTGCCAGCGGTACCAGGGATTCACCCCTCCACTTT
CDR3 protein: CASGTRDSPLHF
V gene: TRBV12-3/TRBV12-4
J gene: TRBJ1-6
D gene: -
clone size: once
CDR3 length: 12

CDR3 DNA: TGCGCCAGCAGCCTTTTAGCGGGTAGCTCCTACGAGCAGTACTTC
CDR3 protein: CASSLLAGSSYEQYF
V gene: TRBV5-1
J gene: TRBJ2-7
D gene: TRBD2
clone size: -
CDR3 length: 15

CDR3 DNA: TGTGCCACCCTGAGCCGGACAGGGGGAAACTATGGCTACACCTTC
CDR3 protein: CATLSRTGGNYGYTF
V gene: TRBV28
J gene: TRBJ1-2
D gene: TRBD1
clone size: -
CDR3 length: 15

CDR3 DNA: TGCGCCAGCAGCCCCGGAGGACAGGGATCCAACGAGCAGTACTTC
CDR3 protein: CASSPGGQGSNEQYF
V gene: TRBV4-1
J gene: TRBJ2-7
D gene: TRBD1
clone size: -
CDR3 length: 15

CDR3 DNA: TGTGCCAGCAGTGAGGGTCAAGATACGCAGTATTTT
CDR3 protein: CASSEGQDTQYF
V gene: TRBV7-9
J gene: TRBJ2-3
D gene: -
clone size: -
CDR3 length: 12

CDR3 DNA: TGTGCCAGCAGCTTGAATAAAGCGGCCTACGAGCAGTACTTC
CDR3 protein: CASSLNKAAYEQYF
V gene: TRBV5-4
J gene: TRBJ2-7
D gene: -
clone size: -
CDR3 length: 14

CDR3 DNA: TGTGCCAGCAGCTTAGAGTCCCGGAGCTCCTACGAGCAGTACTTC
CDR3 protein: CASSLESRSSYEQYF
V gene: TRBV7-8
J gene: TRBJ2-7
D gene: -
clone size: -
CDR3 length: 15

CDR3 DNA: TGCAGTGGGGGGAGGGGGATTCTCGGAACTGAAGCTTTCTTT
CDR3 protein: CSGGRGILGTEAFF
V gene: TRBV29-1
J gene: TRBJ1-1
D gene: -
clone size: -
CDR3 length: 14

CDR3 DNA: TGTGCCAGCACCTCACCGGGCAGGGGGTACGACGAGCAGTACTTC
CDR3 protein: CASTSPGRGYDEQYF
V gene: TRBV6-5
J gene: TRBJ2-7
D gene: TRBD1
clone size: -
CDR3 length: 15

CDR3 DNA: TGCAGCGTTGCGGGGAATATGAACACTGAAGCTTTCTTT
CDR3 protein: CSVAGNMNTEAFF
V gene: TRBV29-1
J gene: TRBJ1-1
D gene: -
clone size: once
CDR3 length: 13

CDR3 DNA: TGTGCCAGCTCACCTCAAGCAGGGGGCAATGGCTACACCTTC
CDR3 protein: CASSPQAGGNGYTF
V gene: TRBV18
J gene: TRBJ1-2
D gene: TRBD1
clone size: -
CDR3 length: 14

CDR3 DNA: TGTGCCAGCAGCTCGTCAACTAGCGGAGACACCGGGGAGCTGTTTTTT
CDR3 protein: CASSSSTSGDTGELFF
V gene: TRBV7-3
J gene: TRBJ2-2
D gene: TRBD2
clone size: -
CDR3 length: 16